The clone carrying this T cell receptor (beta chain) appeared a few times. Its specificity is not known. The data stem from a study of identical twins. Study outcomes and limitations: A lower insertion count was a feature of abundant cord blood beta clonotypes, with no such feature in memory repertoires.

Trimming pared 3 bases from V and 7 bases from J, leaving 13 bases between. The CDR3 is 14 amino acids. It was template switching that added a universal primer site, and there were unique molecular identifiers on the cDNA. Using its own MiXCR run on the 5' RACE reads, TCRdb lists one record per CDR3 protein. The sample lists 640,000 or so distinct CDR3 sequences; around 5.7% were seen once. Sample: naive T cells sorted from blood. The receptor was isolated from a man between 18 and 35 years old in good health. The genes are TRBV12-3 or TRBV12-4 and TRBJ1-5, with D perhaps TRBD1 (6 bases). For the CDR3, the DNA is TGTGCCAGCAGTTTTAGGAGGGGGGGCCAGCCCCAGCATTTT. This translates into CASSFRRGGQPQHF.